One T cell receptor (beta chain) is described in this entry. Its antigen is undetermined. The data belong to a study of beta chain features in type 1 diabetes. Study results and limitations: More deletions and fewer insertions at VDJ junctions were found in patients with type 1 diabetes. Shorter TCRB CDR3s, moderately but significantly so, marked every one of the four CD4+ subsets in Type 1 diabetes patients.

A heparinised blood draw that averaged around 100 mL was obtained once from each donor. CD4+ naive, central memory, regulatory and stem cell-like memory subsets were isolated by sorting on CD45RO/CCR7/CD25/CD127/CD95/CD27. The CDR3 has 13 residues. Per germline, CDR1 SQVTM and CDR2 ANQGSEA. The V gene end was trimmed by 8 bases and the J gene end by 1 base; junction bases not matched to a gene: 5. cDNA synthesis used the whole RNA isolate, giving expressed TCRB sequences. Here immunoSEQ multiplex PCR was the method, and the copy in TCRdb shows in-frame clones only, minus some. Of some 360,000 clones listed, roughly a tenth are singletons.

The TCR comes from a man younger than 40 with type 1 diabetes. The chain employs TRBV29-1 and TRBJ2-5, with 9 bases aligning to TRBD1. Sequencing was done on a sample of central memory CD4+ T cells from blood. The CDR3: CSLQTGGQETQYF. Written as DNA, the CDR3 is TGCAGCTTACAGACAGGGGGCCAAGAGACCCAGTACTTC.